The 9 T cell receptor beta chains in this list originate from one sample, sequenced in a study of T cell responses to AZD1222 COVID-19 vaccine. Clones were sequenced by immunoSEQ multiplex PCR, and TCRdb holds only the in-frame ones, with some missing. Found here are about 96,000 clones, around 90% of them singletons; the top ten hold around 5.2%. The source was peripheral blood, collected on day 0 of MenACWY control vaccination. These receptors all stem from an adult in good health.

The chain carries TRBV3-1 (or the pseudogene TRBV3-2) and TRBJ2-7; a possible D gene is TRBD1 (5 bases). Trimming shortened V by 0 bases and J by 3 bases, and 12 bases separated the two germline ends. The germline CDR1 and CDR2 sequences are LGHDT and YNNKEL (reference sequence). There are 15 residues in the CDR3. CDR3 in amino acids: CASSQDAGQVYEQYF. The CDR3 DNA reads TGTGCCAGCAGCCAAGATGCAGGGCAGGTCTACGAGCAGTACTTC.

The J gene is TRBJ2-7, the V gene TRBV6-5, with 10 bases matching TRBD1. After removal of 6 bases from V and 3 bases from J, the junction contained 5 bases not matched to a gene. Germline CDR1 is MNHEY and CDR2 is SVGAGI. This CDR3 comprises 14 residues. CDR3 DNA: TGTGCCAGCAGCATCCGGGACAGGGGCTACGAGCAGTACTTC. Amino acid sequence: CASSIRDRGYEQYF.

The CDR3 region is CASSSLESPLHF. The CDR3, as DNA: TGTGCCAGCAGCTCCCTAGAATCACCCCTCCACTTT. The chain couples TRBV11-2 to TRBJ1-6; D not resolved. Germline V CDR1 and CDR2: SGHAT, FQNNGV. There are 12 residues in the CDR3. V was clipped by 4 bases and J by 10 bases, with 8 bases between them.

The chain carries TRBV19 and TRBJ1-1; D ambiguous. Germline CDR1 is LNHDA and CDR2 is SQIVND (reference sequence). V lost 0 bases, J lost 4 bases, and 6 bases lay in between. CDR3 length: 13 residues. For the CDR3, the DNA is TGTGCCAGTAGTATAGACAGAGTCACTGAAGCTTTCTTT. Its protein is CASSIDRVTEAFF.

Only one count was recorded for this clone. CDR3 nucleotides: TGTGCCAGCAGCCAATATTGGCAGATCGGTCAGCCCCAGCATTTT. Its translation is CASSQYWQIGQPQHF. The rearrangement joins TRBV14 to TRBJ1-5, with D uncertain. Trimming left V 2 bases short and J 6 bases short, with 14 bases between. CDR3 length: 15 amino acids. CDR1 is SGHDN, CDR2 FVKESK, per germline.

V and J are TRBV7-2 and TRBJ1-1; D remains ambiguous. This CDR3 has 13 residues. Trimming took off 4 bases at V and 3 bases at J, with 9 bases between the two ends. CDR1 and CDR2 (germline): SGHTA, FQGNSA. In DNA form, the CDR3 reads TGTGCCAGCAGCTGGGGTGGGGACACTGAAGCTTTCTTT. Protein sequence: CASSWGGDTEAFF.

This clone was detected a few times. The chain carries TRBV28 and TRBJ2-7; 8 bases match TRBD1. The germline V gene has CDR1 MDHEN and CDR2 SYDVKM. V lost 3 bases, J lost 0 bases, and 4 bases stayed unmatched. The length of the CDR3 is 15 residues. CDR3 region: CASSFGQGDSYEQYF. Written as DNA, the CDR3 is TGTGCCAGCAGTTTCGGACAGGGCGACTCCTACGAGCAGTACTTC.

The chain has TRBV29-1 and TRBJ1-1; 9 nucleotides agree with TRBD1. V gave up 4 bases and J gave up 6 bases; unmatched junction bases: 3. The CDR3 spans 12 residues. Germline V CDR1 and CDR2: SQVTM, ANQGSEA. Here the CDR3 reads CSVGQGEAEAFF. The CDR3 DNA reads TGCAGCGTTGGACAGGGGGAGGCTGAAGCTTTCTTT.

The CDR3 protein is CASSLDGTGNTEAFF. The CDR3 DNA follows: TGCGCCAGCAGCTTGGATGGGACAGGGAACACTGAAGCTTTCTTT. This chain connects TRBV5-1 to TRBJ1-1, with 8 bases matching TRBD1. Trimming at V came to 0 bases and at J to 1 base, leaving 2 bases not matched to a gene. Germline V gene data show CDR1 as SGHRS and CDR2 as YFSETQ. The CDR3 length is 15 residues. The full variable domain, in which reference TRBV5-1 and TRBJ1-1 provide the parts outside the CDR3, is KAGVTQTPRYLIKTRGQQVTLSCSPISGHRSVSWYQQTPGQGLQFLFEYFSETQRNKGNFPGRFSGRQFSNSRSEMNVSTLELGDSALYLCASSLDGTGNTEAFFGQGTRLTVV.